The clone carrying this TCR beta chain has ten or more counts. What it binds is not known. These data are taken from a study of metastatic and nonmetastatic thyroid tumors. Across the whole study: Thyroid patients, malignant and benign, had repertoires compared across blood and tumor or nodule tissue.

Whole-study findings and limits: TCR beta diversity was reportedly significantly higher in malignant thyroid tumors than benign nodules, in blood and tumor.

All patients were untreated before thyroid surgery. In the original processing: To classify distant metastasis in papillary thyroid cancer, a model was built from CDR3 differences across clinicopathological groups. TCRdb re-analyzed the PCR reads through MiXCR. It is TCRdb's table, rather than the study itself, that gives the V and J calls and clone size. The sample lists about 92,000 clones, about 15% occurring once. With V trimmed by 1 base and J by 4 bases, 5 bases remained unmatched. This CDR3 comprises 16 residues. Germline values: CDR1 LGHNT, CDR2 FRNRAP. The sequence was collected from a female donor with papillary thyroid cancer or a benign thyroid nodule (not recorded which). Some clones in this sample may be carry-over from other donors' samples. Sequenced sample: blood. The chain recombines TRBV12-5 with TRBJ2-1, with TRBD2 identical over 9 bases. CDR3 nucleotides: TGTGCTAGTGGTTTGGGCTCTAGCGGGGCATACAATGAGCAGTTCTTC. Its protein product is CASGLGSSGAYNEQFF.